This T cell receptor (beta chain) was retrieved from a study of blood T cell repertoires in COVID-19. As for the study in general: Samples representing acute and convalescent COVID-19 were sourced from the United States, Italy and Spain.

The CDR3 is 15 residues long. The V gene end was trimmed by 6 bases and the J gene end by 2 bases; junction bases not matched to a gene: 5. Germline values: CDR1 MDHEN, CDR2 SYDVKM. Repertoires were generated with immunoSEQ multiplex PCR, while TCRdb's copy carries only in-frame clones and drops some. The table lists roughly 330,000 clones, approximately 85% of them singletons. This clone was recorded only once. This TCR was sampled from a woman aged 50 to 60 with acute or convalescent COVID-19. Sequenced material: peripheral blood. The rearrangement links TRBV28 to TRBJ2-3, with 10 bases identical to TRBD2. CDR3: CASSSLAGNTDTQYF. The CDR3 nucleotides read TGTGCCAGCAGCTCACTAGCGGGAAACACAGATACGCAGTATTTT. The variable domain in full, completed from reference TRBV28 and TRBJ2-3, reads DVKVTQSSRYLVKRTGEKVFLECVQDMDHENMFWYRQDPGLGLRLIYFSYDVKMKEKGDIPEGYSVSREKKERFSLILESASTNQTSMYLCASSSLAGNTDTQYFGPGTRLTVL.